This entry lists 22 T cell receptor beta chains sequenced from one sample in a study of T cell responses to AZD1222 COVID-19 vaccine. The protocol was immunoSEQ multiplex PCR, while the TCRdb copy is restricted to in-frame clones and leaves out a portion. The repertoire has 150,000 to 200,000 clones, about 92% of them found once; the top ten carry 2.3%. The source was peripheral blood, collected on day 0 of AZD1222 vaccination. These receptor sequences come from an adult in good health.

The CDR3 DNA reads as TGTGCCAGCTCACGGGACAGTCCTCCAACTAATGAAAAACTGTTTTTT. Translation: CASSRDSPPTNEKLFF. The chain links TRBV18 to TRBJ1-4, with 7 bases matching TRBD1. Germline CDR1 KGHSH, CDR2 LQKENI. V lost 4 bases to trimming and J lost 0 bases; unmatched junction nucleotides: 5. CDR3 size: 16 residues.

J is TRBJ1-2 and V is TRBV2, with TRBD1 matching over 8 bases. V dropped 6 bases and J dropped 5; count of bases not matched to a gene: 8. The length of the CDR3 is 14 residues. CDR1 SNHLY and CDR2 FYNNEI come from the germline V gene. The CDR3 region has the DNA TGTGCCAGCAGCGTGACAGGGGCAAGGTATGGCTACACCTTC. This translates into CASSVTGARYGYTF.

The rearrangement joins TRBV3-1 (or the pseudogene TRBV3-2) to TRBJ2-7; TRBD2 matches 14 bases. The germline V gene encodes CDR1 LGHDT and CDR2 YNNKEL (reference sequence). The CDR3 is 15 residues long. V lost 4 bases and J lost 4; bases outside the gene matches: 3. Here the CDR3 DNA reads TGTGCCAGCAGCCCTTGGACTAGCGGGGGGTACGAGCAGTACTTC. This translates into CASSPWTSGGYEQYF.

The chain links TRBV4-1 to TRBJ1-1; 7 bases are shared with TRBD1. This CDR3 has 16 amino acids. Germline CDR1 reads MGHRA; CDR2 reads YSYEKL. V was clipped by 1 base and J by 1 base; unmatched bases: 6. CDR3 in amino acids: CASSQGRDRKNTEAFF. The DNA for the CDR3 is TGCGCCAGCAGCCAAGGTCGGGACAGAAAGAACACTGAAGCTTTCTTT.

This clone appeared a single time. The rearrangement joins TRBV5-5 to TRBJ1-5; D not resolved. The CDR3 extends over 15 amino acids. With 2 bases removed from V and 9 bases from J, the gap between germline ends came to 18 bases. Germline V gene lookup returns CDR1 SGHKS and CDR2 YYEKEE (reference sequence). This CDR3 reads CASSFDGERLRPQHF. The CDR3 DNA reads TGTGCCAGCAGCTTTGATGGAGAAAGGCTTCGGCCCCAGCATTTT.

The chain recombines TRBV19 with TRBJ1-5; D may be TRBD1 (6 bases). The CDR3 is 15 amino acids. Trimming cost V 4 bases and J 0 bases, with 10 bases left between them. Germline V CDR1 and CDR2: LNHDA, SQIVND (reference sequence). DNA of the CDR3: TGTGCCAGTAGTACCGGAGGGGGTAGCAATCAGCCCCAGCATTTT. This codes for CASSTGGGSNQPQHF.

This clone has only a few counts. The V call is TRBV28, the J call TRBJ1-6, with D perhaps TRBD1 (6 bases). V was clipped by 3 bases and J by 8 bases, with 23 bases between them. This CDR3 region has 18 residues. The germline V gene encodes CDR1 MDHEN and CDR2 SYDVKM. CDR3 nucleotides: TGTGCCAGCAGTTTCCCTTTAAAGGGGGGCCCAGGGGATTCACCCCTCCACTTT. Translating gives CASSFPLKGGPGDSPLHF.

This chain joins TRBV3-1 (or the pseudogene TRBV3-2) and TRBJ1-2; TRBD1 agrees at 9 bases. Germline trimming cut 1 base from V and 5 bases from J; bases unmatched to any gene: 8. Germline-derived CDR1 and CDR2 are LGHDT and YNNKEL (reference sequence). The CDR3 consists of 16 residues. The CDR3 loop reads CASSQVSGQGGYGYTF. The CDR3 DNA follows: TGTGCCAGCAGCCAAGTGTCGGGACAGGGAGGGTATGGCTACACCTTC.

The count of this clone is one. The chain combines TRBV27 with TRBJ1-6; 7 nucleotides match TRBD1. The CDR3 sequence is 14 residues long. Germline V gene sequence: CDR1 MNHEY, CDR2 SMNVEV (reference sequence). The J segment lost 6 bases and the V segment lost 6 bases, leaving 5 bases of the junction unmatched. CDR3 loop: CASRKQGFNSPLHF. CDR3 nucleotides: TGTGCCAGCAGGAAACAGGGGTTTAATTCACCCCTCCACTTT.

The CDR3 sequence is CASSPQRGQDNEQFF. CDR3 nucleotide sequence: TGTGCCAGCTCACCACAGAGGGGACAGGACAATGAGCAGTTCTTC. The V call is TRBV18, the J call TRBJ2-1, with 8 bases identical to TRBD1. Germline V gene sequence: CDR1 KGHSH, CDR2 LQKENI. The length of the CDR3 is 15 residues. Trimming removed 1 base from V and 5 bases from J; junction bases left unmatched: 4.

In regard to this clone: At the DNA level, this CDR3 is encoded by other sequences in the same sample as well. V usage is TRBV7-9 and J usage is TRBJ1-5; a weak D match, TRBD1 (5 bases). The V end lost 3 bases, the J end lost 5 bases, and 5 bases lay between the germline ends. The CDR3 has 12 residues. The germline CDR1 and CDR2 sequences are SEHNR and FQNEAQ (reference sequence). The CDR3, as DNA: TGTGCCAGCAGCTTGGGGGATCAGCCCCAGCATTTT. Its translation: CASSLGDQPQHF. The whole variable domain, remainder taken from reference TRBV7-9 and TRBJ1-5, is DTGVSQNPRHKITKRGQNVTFRCDPISEHNRLYWYRQTLGQGPEFLTYFQNEAQLEKSRLLSDRFSAERPKGSFSTLEIQRTEQGDSAMYLCASSLGDQPQHFGDGTRLSIL.

V and J are TRBV7-2 and TRBJ2-1, with TRBD2 as a possible D gene (6 bases). The V end lost 4 bases, the J end lost 4 bases, and 8 bases lay between the germline ends. The CDR3 is 13 residues long. Germline V gene sequence: CDR1 SGHTA, CDR2 FQGNSA. The CDR3 is CASSSGGYNEQFF. CDR3 sequence (DNA): TGTGCCAGCAGCTCCGGGGGTTACAATGAGCAGTTCTTC. The variable domain in full, with the rest retrieved from reference TRBV7-2 and TRBJ2-1, is GAGVSQSPSNKVTEKGKDVELRCDPISGHTALYWYRQSLGQGLEFLIYFQGNSAPDKSGLPSDRFSAERTGGSVSTLTIQRTQQEDSAVYLCASSSGGYNEQFFGPGTRLTVL.

The rearrangement uses TRBV28 and TRBJ2-7; weak D call: TRBD2 (6 bases). This CDR3 has 14 residues. Trimming cost V 5 bases and J 1 base, with 12 bases left between them. CDR1 MDHEN and CDR2 SYDVKM come from the germline V gene. CDR3 residues: CASSARLVSYEQYF. The CDR3 nucleotides read TGTGCCAGCAGTGCAAGACTAGTATCCTACGAGCAGTACTTC. The whole variable domain, filled in from reference TRBV28 and TRBJ2-7, reads DVKVTQSSRYLVKRTGEKVFLECVQDMDHENMFWYRQDPGLGLRLIYFSYDVKMKEKGDIPEGYSVSREKKERFSLILESASTNQTSMYLCASSARLVSYEQYFGPGTRLTVT.

This chain links TRBV6-5 with TRBJ2-1; D is tentatively TRBD1 or TRBD2 (5 bases each). Germline V gene lookup returns CDR1 MNHEY and CDR2 SVGAGI. The V end lost 2 bases, the J end lost 2 bases, and 7 bases lay between the germline ends. This CDR3 spans 14 amino acids. The CDR3 sequence is CASSYEGTYNEQFF. CDR3 in DNA: TGTGCCAGCAGTTACGAGGGGACCTACAATGAGCAGTTCTTC.

This chain joins TRBV6-2 or TRBV6-3 and TRBJ1-3; D is perhaps TRBD1 (6 bases). With 0 bases removed from V and 4 bases from J, the gap between germline ends came to 13 bases. This CDR3 region has 16 residues. Germline V CDR1 and CDR2: MNHEY, SVGEGT. This CDR3 is CASSYSSRGLGNTIYF. CDR3 in DNA: TGTGCCAGCAGTTACTCGTCACGGGGGCTCGGAAACACCATATATTTT.

The chain couples TRBV5-4 to TRBJ2-1, with 9 positions matching TRBD2. V shed 4 bases, J shed 5 bases, and the junction held 10 bases outside the gene matches. CDR3 length: 16 residues. Germline lookup yields CDR1 SGHNT and CDR2 YYREEE (reference sequence). In DNA form, the CDR3 reads TGTGCCAGCAGCCTCCCCGGCGGGGGGGCTCACAATGAGCAGTTCTTC. Translation gives CASSLPGGGAHNEQFF. The whole variable domain, filled in from reference TRBV5-4 and TRBJ2-1, reads ETGVTQSPTHLIKTRGQQVTLRCSSQSGHNTVSWYQQALGQGPQFIFQYYREEENGRGNFPPRFSGLQFPNYSSELNVNALELDDSALYLCASSLPGGGAHNEQFFGPGTRLTVL.

The gene calls are TRBV2 and TRBJ1-1, with TRBD1 matching over 7 bases. The germline V gene has CDR1 SNHLY and CDR2 FYNNEI. The length of the CDR3 is 15 residues. V was pared by 4 bases and J by 4 bases, with 9 bases of the junction left unmatched. The CDR3 sequence is CASSGAGQKSTEAFF. Written as DNA, the CDR3 is TGTGCCAGCAGTGGGGCGGGACAGAAGTCCACTGAAGCTTTCTTT.

The rearrangement uses TRBV6-5 and TRBJ2-7; 7 nucleotides match TRBD2. The CDR3 covers 12 residues. Germline-derived CDR1 and CDR2 are MNHEY and SVGAGI. V shed 10 bases, J shed 12 bases, and the junction held 15 bases outside the gene matches. The CDR3 spells CATTRAGYGGYF. The CDR3 coding sequence is TGTGCCACCACGAGAGCGGGGTACGGGGGGTACTTC.

V is TRBV4-3 and J is TRBJ2-3, with 10 bases lining up with TRBD2. Trimming removed 4 bases from V and 1 base from J; junction bases left unmatched: 5. Per germline, CDR1 LGHNA and CDR2 YSLEER. The CDR3 is 16 residues long. CDR3 bases: TGCGCCAGCAGCCTAGCGCTAGCGGGGGGCACAGATACGCAGTATTTT. As protein: CASSLALAGGTDTQYF.

This chain connects TRBV6-2 or TRBV6-3 to TRBJ1-1; TRBD1 matches at 7 bases. Germline V CDR1 and CDR2: MNHEY, SVGEGT. V lost 2 bases and J lost 1; bases outside the gene matches: 10. CDR3 size: 17 residues. Here the CDR3 reads CASSYEIGGVGNTEAFF. The CDR3 DNA reads as TGTGCCAGCAGTTACGAGATAGGGGGCGTTGGGAACACTGAAGCTTTCTTT.

This clone was detected a few times. The rearrangement joins TRBV16 to TRBJ2-1; the match to TRBD2 covers 13 bases. Germline lookup yields CDR1 KGHSY and CDR2 FQNENV. The junction had 6 bases not matched to a gene; V was cut back by 4 bases and J by 6 bases. CDR3 length: 16 amino acids. Written as DNA, the CDR3 is TGTGCCAGCAGCCTTCGGACTAGCGGGAGCCCCAATGAGCAGTTCTTC. Residues: CASSLRTSGSPNEQFF. The full variable domain, rest sourced from reference TRBV16 and TRBJ2-1, is GEEVAQTPKHLVRGEGQKAKLYCAPIKGHSYVFWYQQVLKNEFKFLISFQNENVFDETGMPKERFSAKCLPNSPCSLEIQATKLEDSAVYFCASSLRTSGSPNEQFFGPGTRLTVL.

V and J are TRBV11-3 and TRBJ1-6, with 7 bases identical to TRBD1. Germline V lookup: CDR1 SGHNT, CDR2 YENEEA. V trimming: 6 bases; J trimming: 10 bases; junction bases outside the gene matches: 9. This CDR3 is built from 14 residues. The CDR3 protein is CASSRTGEGSPLHF. CDR3 nucleotides: TGTGCCAGCAGTCGAACAGGGGAAGGATCACCCCTCCACTTT.